One sample yielded the 9 T cell receptor beta chains listed below, sequenced in a study of blood T cell repertoires in COVID-19. Only in-frame clones appear in the TCRdb table, and some are missing; sequencing was by immunoSEQ multiplex PCR. The repertoire holds about 150,000 clones, with roughly 80% as singletons. The sequenced sample consisted of peripheral blood. Receptors originate from a woman aged 55-70 years with acute or convalescent COVID-19.

The genes are TRBV3-1 (or the pseudogene TRBV3-2) and TRBJ2-3; 13 bases align to TRBD2. V dropped 0 bases and J dropped 2; count of bases not matched to a gene: 5. Germline CDR1 LGHDT, CDR2 YNNKEL (reference sequence). CDR3 length equals 18 residues. The CDR3 is CASSQDQLAGGITDTQYF. The CDR3 nucleotides read TGTGCCAGCAGCCAAGATCAACTAGCGGGGGGGATCACAGATACGCAGTATTTT.

The rearrangement links TRBV7-2 to TRBJ1-6; D is undetermined. This CDR3 contains 14 residues. The germline V and J ends were trimmed by 5 bases and 8 bases, with 13 bases remaining between them. Germline V gene lookup returns CDR1 SGHTA and CDR2 FQGNSA. CDR3 in amino acids: CASSLGSVYSPLHF. The CDR3 DNA sequence: TGTGCCAGCAGCCTTGGGAGCGTTTATTCACCCCTCCACTTT.

The chain has TRBV9 and TRBJ2-7; TRBD2 agrees at 7 bases. V trimming: 0 bases; J trimming: 4 bases; junction bases outside the gene matches: 13. This CDR3 region has 17 residues. Germline V gives CDR1 SGDLS, CDR2 YYNGEE. The CDR3 coding sequence is TGTGCCAGCAGCGTAGGCGGCGGGAGCCTACCAATTTACGAGCAGTACTTC. Its protein product is CASSVGGGSLPIYEQYF. The entire variable domain, with the rest obtained from reference TRBV9 and TRBJ2-7, is as follows: DSGVTQTPKHLITATGQRVTLRCSPRSGDLSVYWYQQSLDQGLQFLIQYYNGEERAKGNILERFSAQQFPDLHSELNLSSLELGDSALYFCASSVGGGSLPIYEQYFGPGTRLTVT.

This clone was observed a single time. The chain uses TRBV6-5 and TRBJ1-1; D is uncertain. CDR1 and CDR2 from the germline V gene are MNHEY and SVGAGI. The V end was cut by 7 bases, the J end by 3 bases, with 6 bases between. This CDR3 spans 11 amino acids. CDR3 sequence (DNA): TGTGCCAGCAAACAGTACACTGAAGCTTTCTTT. Amino acid sequence: CASKQYTEAFF.

The rearrangement uses TRBV6-5 and TRBJ1-1, with D possibly being TRBD1 (5 bases). Trimming pared 10 bases from V and 4 bases from J, leaving 16 bases between. Germline CDR1 is MNHEY and CDR2 is SVGAGI. This CDR3 spans 13 amino acids. CDR3 sequence: CATLGLRGTEAFF. The CDR3 DNA sequence: TGTGCCACCTTGGGACTTCGGGGCACTGAAGCTTTCTTT.

This clone was counted a few times. This chain uses TRBV5-1 with TRBJ2-2, with 9 bases aligning to TRBD2. The CDR3 consists of 16 residues. Germline V gene data show CDR1 as SGHRS and CDR2 as YFSETQ. V was pared by 6 bases and J by 0 bases, with 6 bases of the junction left unmatched. CDR3 DNA: TGCGCCAGCAACTCCCTAGCGGGGTCGAACACCGGGGAGCTGTTTTTT. Encoded protein: CASNSLAGSNTGELFF.

This clone appeared a single time. V usage is TRBV5-1 and J usage is TRBJ1-4; 8 nucleotides agree with TRBD1. The CDR3 sequence is 16 residues long. Germline V gene sequence: CDR1 SGHRS, CDR2 YFSETQ. With 2 bases clipped from V and 8 bases from J, the junction kept 11 bases outside the gene matches. CDR3 in DNA: TGCGCCAGCAGCTTTGGACAGGGAGGGGTAGCGGAAAAACTGTTTTTT. It yields the protein CASSFGQGGVAEKLFF.

The sample holds one count of this clone. V is TRBV19 and J is TRBJ2-5, with D unresolved. The CDR3 runs 13 residues. Deletions cut 5 bases from V and 5 bases from J, with 12 bases between. Looked up from germline, CDR1 is LNHDA and CDR2 is SQIVND (reference sequence). CDR3 residues: CASSASDRETQYF. The CDR3, as DNA: TGTGCCAGTAGTGCTAGTGATCGGGAGACCCAGTACTTC.

This rearrangement joins TRBV28 to TRBJ1-2; 11 bases agree with TRBD1. CDR3 size: 14 residues. Germline-derived CDR1 and CDR2 are MDHEN and SYDVKM. The trim removed 1 base at V and 7 bases at J, leaving 2 bases unmatched. The CDR3: CASSLFGTGGGYTF. CDR3 nucleotides: TGTGCCAGCAGTTTATTCGGGACAGGGGGTGGCTACACCTTC.